The present entry profiles one T cell receptor (beta chain) with its context. Antigen: not known. This entry belongs to a study of shared clonotypes between healthy human individuals. Study-wide results and caveats: Clonotypes that were shared across four donors made up around 5% of naive CD4 clonotypes. All-four-donor shared clonotypes had higher generation probabilities than non-shared clonotypes did.

TCRdb keeps only in-frame clones here, not all; method: immunoSEQ multiplex PCR. The sample lists about 870,000 clones, nearly 95% occurring once. As defined, naive CD8 cells were CD45RO-negative and positively selected for CCR7, with terminally differentiated effector memory CD45RA+ cells excluded. V dropped 1 base and J dropped 1 base, with 14 bases sitting between them. CDR1 and CDR2 (germline): MNHNS, SASEGT. This CDR3 region has 17 residues. The sample consisted of naive CD8+ T cells sorted from blood. The receptor was isolated from a man aged 25-45 years in good health. The chain couples TRBV6-1 to TRBJ2-4; D is perhaps TRBD2 (6 bases). CDR3 DNA: TGTGCCAGCAGTGAAGGTCGGGGGTCGACCGCCAAAAACATTCAGTACTTC. Protein product: CASSEGRGSTAKNIQYF.